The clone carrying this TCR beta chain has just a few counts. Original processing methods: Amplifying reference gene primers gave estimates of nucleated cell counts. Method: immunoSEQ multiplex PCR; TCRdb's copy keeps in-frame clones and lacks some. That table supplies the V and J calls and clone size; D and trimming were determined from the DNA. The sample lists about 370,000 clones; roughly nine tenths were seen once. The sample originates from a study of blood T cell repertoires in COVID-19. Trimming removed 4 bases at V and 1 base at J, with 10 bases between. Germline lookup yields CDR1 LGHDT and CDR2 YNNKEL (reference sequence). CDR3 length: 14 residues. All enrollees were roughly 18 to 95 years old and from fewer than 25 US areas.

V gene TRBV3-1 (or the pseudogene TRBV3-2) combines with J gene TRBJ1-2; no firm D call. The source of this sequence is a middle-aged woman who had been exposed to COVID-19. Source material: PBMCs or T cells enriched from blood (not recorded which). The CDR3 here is CASSPSGYNYGYTF. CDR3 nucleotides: TGTGCCAGCAGCCCCTCGGGGTATAACTATGGCTACACCTTC.